Below, 29 T cell receptor beta chains from the same sample are listed, as sequenced in a study of T-cell reconstitution after alpha-beta-depleted transplantation in children. Unique molecular identifiers were incorporated into the prepared TCRbeta library. TCRdb reanalysed the PCR reads using MiXCR and keeps one entry per CDR3 protein. The data show about 310,000 distinct CDR3 sequences, approximately 23% seen once. The specimen was PBMCs, mostly from graft donor cells, collected 180 days after TCRalphabeta/CD19-depleted stem cell transplant. These receptors originate from a male patient aged 10 to 17 who had a stem cell transplant for acute lymphoblastic leukemia, so the T cells may come from the graft donor.

As for this clonotype: This may be a read error, as it is one base from a much larger clone. CDR3 protein: CANRGGGITEAFF. Written as DNA, the CDR3 is TGTGCCAACAGGGGAGGGGGAATCACTGAAGCTTTCTTT. The chain employs TRBV6-1 and TRBJ1-1; 7 bases are shared with TRBD1. From germline, CDR1 is MNHNS and CDR2 SASEGT. J gave up 4 bases and V 10 bases, and 9 bases lay outside the gene matches. The CDR3 covers 13 residues.

This clonotype came up a few times. This chain connects TRBV24-1 to TRBJ2-6; 9 nucleotides align to TRBD1. This CDR3 has 19 amino acids. The germline V gene has CDR1 KGHDR and CDR2 SFDVKD. J gave up 0 bases and V 5 bases, and 10 bases lay outside the gene matches. CDR3 in amino acids: CATSGPTGGTISGANVLTF. As DNA, the CDR3 is TGTGCCACCAGTGGCCCTACAGGGGGCACCATCTCTGGGGCCAACGTCCTGACTTTC.

The chain is built from TRBV11-2 and TRBJ2-2; 9 nucleotides line up with TRBD1. The CDR3 length is 19 residues. The V gene end was trimmed by 5 bases and the J gene end by 1 base; junction bases not matched to a gene: 14. The germline CDR1 and CDR2 sequences are SGHAT and FQNNGV. The CDR3 DNA follows: TGTGCCAGCAGCCTCGTACTGGGACAGGGAGTTCAGAACACCGGGGAGCTGTTTTTT. Its translation: CASSLVLGQGVQNTGELFF.

CDR3 sequence (DNA): TGTGCCAGCAGTACTACTAGCTACGTTGAAGATACGCAGTATTTT. Translation gives CASSTTSYVEDTQYF. This chain joins TRBV12-3 or TRBV12-4 and TRBJ2-3, with D possibly matching TRBD2 (6 bases). Trimming pared 5 bases from V and 5 bases from J, leaving 17 bases between. The CDR3 totals 15 residues.

The table lists this clonotype with a few counts. The chain couples TRBV21-1 to TRBJ1-1; TRBD1 is the table's D call, not checked against the DNA. TRBV21-1 is designated a pseudogene. The CDR3 extends over 16 amino acids. The CDR3 protein is CASSPERDSMNTEAFF. In nucleotides, the CDR3 is TGTGCCAGCAGCCCAGAGCGGGACAGCATGAACACTGAAGCTTTCTTT.

The rearrangement links TRBV15 to TRBJ2-7; D might be TRBD2 (5 bases). This CDR3 spans 14 amino acids. The germline CDR1 and CDR2 sequences are LNHNV and YYDKDF (reference sequence). V was pared by 1 base and J by 2 bases, with 9 bases between. CDR3 residues: CATSRGGPPYEQYF. The CDR3 DNA is TGTGCCACCAGCAGAGGAGGGCCCCCCTACGAGCAGTACTTC. Combining the CDR3 with reference TRBV15 and TRBJ2-7 gives the whole variable domain DAMVIQNPRYQVTQFGKPVTLSCSQTLNHNVMYWYQQKSSQAPKLLFHYYDKDFNNEADTPDNFQSRRPNTSFCFLDIRSPGLGDTAMYLCATSRGGPPYEQYFGPGTRLTVT.

This clonotype was counted ten times or more. The chain joins TRBV5-1 to TRBJ1-2; D is possibly TRBD1 (6 bases). The germline CDR1 and CDR2 sequences are SGHRS and YFSETQ. The CDR3 runs 14 residues. V lost 6 bases and J lost 2, with 14 bases in between. The CDR3 nucleotides read TGCGCCAGCAAGGCGGGGGCCAGCAACTATGGCTACACCTTC. This translates into CASKAGASNYGYTF.

This clonotype was counted between two and nine times. This chain joins TRBV9 and TRBJ2-1; D is perhaps TRBD2 (6 bases). The CDR3 totals 15 residues. Germline V gene lookup returns CDR1 SGDLS and CDR2 YYNGEE. V was pared by 4 bases and J by 0 bases, with 11 bases between. CDR3: CASSSGLGSYNEQFF. CDR3 nucleotide sequence: TGTGCCAGCAGCTCGGGACTGGGCTCCTACAATGAGCAGTTCTTC.

This clonotype was observed many times. V gene TRBV12-3 or TRBV12-4 combines with J gene TRBJ2-7; 7 bases are a match to TRBD1. CDR3 length: 13 residues. Trimming cost V 4 bases and J 2 bases; bases outside gene matches: 2. CDR3 in amino acids: CASSYRGAYEQYF. DNA for the CDR3: TGTGCCAGCAGTTACAGGGGTGCCTACGAGCAGTACTTC.

This clonotype is a singleton in its sample. The V call is TRBV7-9, the J call TRBJ1-1; D remains ambiguous. The CDR3 sequence is 14 residues long. Trimming pared 1 base from V and 0 bases from J, leaving 6 bases between. Germline V lookup: CDR1 SEHNR, CDR2 FQNEAQ (reference sequence). As DNA, the CDR3 is TGTGCCAGCAGCTTAGTTTCACTGAACACTGAAGCTTTCTTT. Protein sequence: CASSLVSLNTEAFF.

This clonotype was counted ten times or more. The chain is built from TRBV7-3 and TRBJ2-3, with TRBD2 identical over 9 bases. V shed 5 bases, J shed 4 bases, and the junction held 10 bases outside the gene matches. The CDR3 contains 16 residues. CDR1 SGHTA and CDR2 FQGTGA come from the germline V gene. CDR3 sequence: CASSPDSGSRADTQYF. The CDR3 nucleotides read TGTGCCAGCAGCCCCGATAGCGGGAGTCGGGCAGATACGCAGTATTTT.

The V call is TRBV6-6, the J call TRBJ2-1; D unclear. Trimming shortened V by 2 bases and J by 6 bases, and 5 bases separated the two germline ends. This CDR3 has 12 residues. Germline assignment: CDR1 MNHNY and CDR2 SVGAGI (reference sequence). CDR3 protein: CASSYGRNEQFF. For the CDR3, the DNA is TGTGCCAGCAGTTACGGACGCAATGAGCAGTTCTTC.

The chain joins TRBV5-5 to TRBJ2-2; TRBD2 is a possible D gene (6 bases). The CDR3 contains 15 residues. CDR1 is SGHKS, CDR2 YYEKEE, per germline (reference sequence). With 5 bases removed from V and 6 bases from J, the gap between germline ends came to 17 bases. The CDR3 bases are TGTGCCAGCAGACGCGCAACCTGGGAGGCCGGGGAGCTGTTTTTT. This translates into CASRRATWEAGELFF.

This clonotype was counted a few times. V usage is TRBV4-2 and J usage is TRBJ2-1, with TRBD2 matching over 11 bases. V was pared by 1 base and J by 3 bases, with 5 bases of the junction left unmatched. The CDR3 spans 17 residues. CDR1 and CDR2 (germline): LGHNA, YNFKEQ. The CDR3 loop reads CASSQGTGTSGYNEQFF. The CDR3 DNA sequence: TGTGCCAGCAGCCAAGGGACCGGGACTAGCGGCTACAATGAGCAGTTCTTC.

The genes are TRBV7-9 and TRBJ1-3; 7 nucleotides agree with TRBD1. The CDR3 is 15 residues long. Germline trimming cut 7 bases from V and 4 bases from J; bases unmatched to any gene: 10. Germline values: CDR1 SEHNR, CDR2 FQNEAQ (reference sequence). This CDR3 reads CASTYPEGAGNTIYF. In nucleotides, the CDR3 is TGTGCCAGCACCTACCCCGAGGGGGCGGGAAACACCATATATTTT.

The chain employs TRBV2 and TRBJ2-5; 9 bases fit TRBD1. The germline V gene encodes CDR1 SNHLY and CDR2 FYNNEI. This CDR3 has 17 amino acids. V dropped 7 bases and J dropped 3; count of bases not matched to a gene: 15. CDR3: CASTGPEEGQGEETQYF. DNA of the CDR3: TGTGCCAGCACTGGGCCCGAGGAGGGACAGGGAGAAGAGACCCAGTACTTC.

This clonotype was seen only a few times. The rearrangement joins TRBV27 to TRBJ2-3, with 8 positions matching TRBD2. V gave up 2 bases and J gave up 2 bases; unmatched junction bases: 6. Germline lookup yields CDR1 MNHEY and CDR2 SMNVEV (reference sequence). CDR3 length: 16 amino acids. The CDR3 DNA is TGTGCCAGCAGTTTACGAGCGGGAGCGATCACAGATACGCAGTATTTT. Amino acid sequence: CASSLRAGAITDTQYF.

J is TRBJ2-1 and V is TRBV7-3; TRBD2 matches 12 bases. CDR1 and CDR2 (germline): SGHTA, FQGTGA. Losses at the gene ends were 5 bases for V and 8 bases for J; bases not matched to a gene: 13. The CDR3 spans 17 residues. CDR3 nucleotides: TGTGCCAGCAGCCAATTGACTAGCGGGGGAGGAAGGTATGAGCAGTTCTTC. Its protein product is CASSQLTSGGGRYEQFF.

This clonotype was counted a few times. This chain joins TRBV27 and TRBJ2-7; 10 nucleotides match TRBD1. Germline CDR1 is MNHEY and CDR2 is SMNVEV (reference sequence). V lost 3 bases to trimming and J lost 1 base; unmatched junction nucleotides: 3. The CDR3 has 15 residues. The CDR3 DNA reads TGTGCCAGCAGTTTCGGGACAGGGGTTTCCTACGAGCAGTACTTC. Translated: CASSFGTGVSYEQYF.

In its sample, this clonotype was seen a few times. V is TRBV12-3 or TRBV12-4 and J is TRBJ1-1; TRBD1 is a possible D gene (5 bases). The V and J ends lost 5 bases and 0 bases respectively, with 16 bases between them. The CDR3 extends over 16 amino acids. The CDR3 sequence is CASSPRDFLLNTEAFF. DNA of the CDR3: TGTGCCAGCAGTCCCCGGGACTTCTTGTTGAACACTGAAGCTTTCTTT.

The chain joins TRBV7-9 to TRBJ2-7, with unresolved D. Germline V CDR1 and CDR2: SEHNR, FQNEAQ (reference sequence). CDR3 length equals 12 residues. V was trimmed by 7 bases and J by 6 bases, leaving 13 bases between them. The CDR3 DNA reads as TGTGCCAGCACCTGGGGATCGGGCGAGCAGTACTTC. Encoded protein: CASTWGSGEQYF.

This clonotype has ten or more counts. The chain couples TRBV6-5 to TRBJ2-5, with 12 bases aligning to TRBD1. With V trimmed by 5 bases and J by 4 bases, 11 bases remained unmatched. The CDR3 is 17 residues long. Germline CDR1 is MNHEY and CDR2 is SVGAGI. The CDR3 nucleotides are TGTGCCAGCAGTCACCACCACTGGGACAGGGGGCGAGAGACCCAGTACTTC. Translating gives CASSHHHWDRGRETQYF.

This clonotype was seen a few times. The V and J genes are TRBV21-1 and TRBJ1-2; the table's D call, TRBD1, was not checked against the DNA. TRBV21-1 is marked as a pseudogene. The CDR3 has 14 residues. The CDR3 here is CASSKGGADYGYTF. In DNA form, the CDR3 reads TGTGCCAGCAGCAAGGGGGGGGCGGACTATGGCTACACCTTC.

The chain uses TRBV5-1 and TRBJ2-5; D tentatively fits TRBD1 or TRBD2 (5 bases each). Germline assignment: CDR1 SGHRS and CDR2 YFSETQ. The CDR3 runs 15 residues. The V gene lost 0 bases and the J gene lost 4 bases, with 13 bases spanning the gap. CDR3 region: CASSLGAGARETQYF. The CDR3 region has the DNA TGCGCCAGCAGCTTGGGCGCCGGGGCGCGAGAGACCCAGTACTTC.

This clonotype came up once. The V and J genes are TRBV18 and TRBJ2-5; a possible D gene is TRBD1 (5 bases). Germline assignment: CDR1 KGHSH and CDR2 LQKENI. This CDR3 is built from 16 residues. Between the trimmed V and J ends, which lost 2 bases and 3 bases, there was a span of 16 bases. CDR3 DNA sequence: TGTGCCAGCTCACCAATTAGGGGTCGAGAGGAAGAGACCCAGTACTTC. This encodes CASSPIRGREEETQYF.

The V call is TRBV15, the J call TRBJ2-5, with D tentatively TRBD1 (5 bases). The V end lost 3 bases, the J end lost 0 bases, and 5 bases lay between the germline ends. This CDR3 contains 13 residues. Germline CDR1 LNHNV, CDR2 YYDKDF (reference sequence). In DNA form, the CDR3 reads TGTGCCACCAGCAGCAGGGACCAAGAGACCCAGTACTTC. This sequence encodes CATSSRDQETQYF.

V gene TRBV11-2 combines with J gene TRBJ2-3; unclear D gene. Germline V gives CDR1 SGHAT, CDR2 FQNNGV. The CDR3 contains 16 residues. Trimming shortened V by 5 bases and J by 0 bases, and 15 bases separated the two germline ends. The CDR3 coding sequence is TGTGCCAGCAGCCATGGAAGTGTACCTAGCACAGATACGCAGTATTTT. It yields the protein CASSHGSVPSTDTQYF.

The chain employs TRBV11-2 and TRBJ2-1, with no clear D. V was clipped by 3 bases and J by 10 bases, with 7 bases between them. This CDR3 contains 11 residues. Germline values: CDR1 SGHAT, CDR2 FQNNGV. The CDR3 DNA follows: TGTGCCAGCAGCTTGCGCCAAGAGCAGTTCTTC. Its protein product is CASSLRQEQFF.

There are a few counts of this clonotype. The rearrangement uses TRBV7-8 and TRBJ1-2; D might be TRBD1 (5 bases). The CDR3 is 13 amino acids. The germline gives CDR1 SGHVS, CDR2 FQNEAQ. Trimming stripped 2 bases from V and 8 bases from J, with 12 bases between. The CDR3 DNA is TGTGCCAGCAGCTTACTGGGGGGGGGAGGCTACACCTTC. The encoded protein is CASSLLGGGGYTF.